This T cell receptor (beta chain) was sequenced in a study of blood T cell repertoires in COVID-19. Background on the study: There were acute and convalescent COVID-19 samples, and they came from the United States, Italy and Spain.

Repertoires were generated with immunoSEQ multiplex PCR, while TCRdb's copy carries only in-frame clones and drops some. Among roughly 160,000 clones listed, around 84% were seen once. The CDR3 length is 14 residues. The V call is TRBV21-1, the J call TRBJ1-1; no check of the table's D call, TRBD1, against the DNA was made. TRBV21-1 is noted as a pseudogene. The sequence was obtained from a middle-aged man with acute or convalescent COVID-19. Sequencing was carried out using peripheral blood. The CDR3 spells CASSKSGQGVGAFF. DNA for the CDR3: TGTGCCAGCAGCAAATCTGGGCAGGGGGTGGGGGCTTTCTTT.